A selection of T cell receptor beta chains follows, all from one sample in a study of vaccination and CD4 T cells after COVID-19. No antigen has been identified for these receptors. TCRdb itself ran the PCR reads through MiXCR, one entry per CDR3 protein. The table shows more than 15,000 distinct CDR3 sequences, with under 45% occurring only once. Specimen: CD4+ T cells from blood, cultured in vitro, collected before SARS-CoV-2 vaccination. The receptor set was obtained from a human donor who had recovered from COVID-19. The CDR3 runs from the conserved cysteine through the conserved F or W. A D gene is named only where the DNA matches it firmly. Clone size is not always given. Where it is, it says once, few, many or a class for expanded clones.

J gene: TRBJ1-6; CDR3 length: 15; V gene: TRBV15; clone size: NA; D gene: NA; CDR3 DNA: TGTGCCACCAGCAGAGATCTGGCAGGGTCGGGCACCCTCCACTTT; CDR3 protein: CATSRDLAGSGTLHF
J gene: TRBJ2-4; CDR3 length: 18; V gene: TRBV27; clone size: NA; D gene: TRBD1; CDR3 DNA: TGTGCCAGCAGTTTAGTGGGACAGGTAGGGGAAGCCAAAAACATTCAGTACTTC; CDR3 protein: CASSLVGQVGEAKNIQYF
J gene: TRBJ2-1; CDR3 length: 13; V gene: TRBV25-1; clone size: NA; D gene: NA; CDR3 DNA: TGTGCCAGCAGTGAAAGGCCAACCAATGAGCAGTTCTTC; CDR3 protein: CASSERPTNEQFF
J gene: TRBJ1-1; CDR3 length: 14; V gene: TRBV7-8; clone size: NA; D gene: NA; CDR3 DNA: TGTGCCAGCCGGGCCGTTAGGGCGGGGACTGAAGCTTTCTTT; CDR3 protein: CASRAVRAGTEAFF
J gene: TRBJ1-4; CDR3 length: 15; V gene: TRBV5-8; clone size: NA; D gene: NA; CDR3 DNA: TGTGCCAGCAGCCCAGGGGCCTCAGGGAATGAAAAACTGTTTTTT; CDR3 protein: CASSPGASGNEKLFF
J gene: TRBJ1-2; CDR3 length: 14; V gene: TRBV20-1; clone size: few; D gene: NA; CDR3 DNA: TGCAGTGCCCCGACGGCGGGGTTTAACTATGGCTACACCTTC; CDR3 protein: CSAPTAGFNYGYTF
J gene: TRBJ2-3; CDR3 length: 16; V gene: TRBV7-2; clone size: NA; D gene: TRBD2; CDR3 DNA: TGTGCCAGCAGCTTAGGACTAGCGAGGTTGTTTGGTACGCAGTATTTT; CDR3 protein: CASSLGLARLFGTQYF
J gene: TRBJ2-7; CDR3 length: 14; V gene: TRBV28; clone size: few; D gene: NA; CDR3 DNA: TGTGCCAGCAGTTCCCACGGAGTATCCTACGAGCAGTACTTC; CDR3 protein: CASSSHGVSYEQYF
J gene: TRBJ1-1; CDR3 length: 13; V gene: TRBV7-9; clone size: NA; D gene: NA; CDR3 DNA: TGTGCCAGCAGCTACAGACTGAACACTGAAGCTTTCTTT; CDR3 protein: CASSYRLNTEAFF
J gene: TRBJ2-3; CDR3 length: 22; V gene: TRBV7-9; clone size: NA; D gene: NA; CDR3 DNA: NA; CDR3 protein: CASSFGGTYEQYFGPGTDTQYF
J gene: TRBJ1-2; CDR3 length: 13; V gene: TRBV6-2/TRBV6-3; clone size: few; D gene: NA; CDR3 DNA: TGTGCCAGCAGTTACTCCTGGGACATTGGCTACACCTTC; CDR3 protein: CASSYSWDIGYTF
J gene: TRBJ2-2; CDR3 length: 16; V gene: TRBV6-1; clone size: NA; D gene: TRBD2; CDR3 DNA: TGTGCCAGCAGTCGGACTAGCGGGGCGACTACCGGGGAGCTGTTTTTT; CDR3 protein: CASSRTSGATTGELFF
J gene: TRBJ2-5; CDR3 length: 15; V gene: TRBV19; clone size: NA; D gene: TRBD2; CDR3 DNA: TGTGCCAGTAGGATACTAGCGGGAGCATCGGAGACCCAGTACTTC; CDR3 protein: CASRILAGASETQYF
J gene: TRBJ2-1; CDR3 length: 15; V gene: TRBV24-1; clone size: NA; D gene: NA; CDR3 DNA: TGTGCCACTTCGGGAGCGAGCCTGGGGTACAATGAGCAGTTCTTC; CDR3 protein: CATSGASLGYNEQFF
J gene: TRBJ2-3; CDR3 length: 16; V gene: TRBV20-1; clone size: few; D gene: TRBD2; CDR3 DNA: TGCAGTGCTTCCGGGACTAGCGGGAGACGCACAGATACGCAGTATTTT; CDR3 protein: CSASGTSGRRTDTQYF
J gene: TRBJ1-2; CDR3 length: 14; V gene: TRBV7-2; clone size: NA; D gene: NA; CDR3 DNA: TGTGCCAGCAGCTTAGCGATCGCGGGCTATGGCTACACCTTC; CDR3 protein: CASSLAIAGYGYTF
J gene: TRBJ1-1; CDR3 length: 13; V gene: TRBV5-4; clone size: few; D gene: NA; CDR3 DNA: TGTGCCAGCAGCTTGCAGGGGAGGGTTGAAGCTTTCTTT; CDR3 protein: CASSLQGRVEAFF
J gene: TRBJ1-6; CDR3 length: 14; V gene: TRBV19; clone size: NA; D gene: NA; CDR3 DNA: TGTGCCAGTAGTTTAGGACAATTGAATTCACCCCTCCACTTT; CDR3 protein: CASSLGQLNSPLHF
J gene: TRBJ1-2; CDR3 length: 16; V gene: TRBV6-5; clone size: NA; D gene: NA; CDR3 DNA: TGTGCCAGCAGTTCCCCCCGGGGAGTTCAAGATGGTGGCTACACCTTC; CDR3 protein: CASSSPRGVQDGGYTF
J gene: TRBJ1-5; CDR3 length: 17; V gene: TRBV20-1; clone size: few; D gene: NA; CDR3 DNA: TGCAGTGCTTCCGGCCGCAGGGGAATAAATAGCAATCAGCCCCAGCATTTT; CDR3 protein: CSASGRRGINSNQPQHF
J gene: TRBJ1-2; CDR3 length: 12; V gene: TRBV4-3; clone size: NA; D gene: NA; CDR3 DNA: TGCGCCAGCAGCCAAGCGGGGTGGGGCTACACCTTC; CDR3 protein: CASSQAGWGYTF
J gene: TRBJ1-1; CDR3 length: 13; V gene: TRBV20-1; clone size: NA; D gene: NA; CDR3 DNA: TGCAGTGCAGCGCTCACAGGTGAGGGTGAAGCTTTCTTT; CDR3 protein: CSAALTGEGEAFF
J gene: TRBJ1-2; CDR3 length: 15; V gene: TRBV7-9; clone size: NA; D gene: TRBD1; CDR3 DNA: TGTGCCAGCAGCTTAGCAGGGGGCGTCAACTATGGCTACACCTTC; CDR3 protein: CASSLAGGVNYGYTF
J gene: TRBJ1-6; CDR3 length: 15; V gene: TRBV5-1; clone size: once; D gene: TRBD1; CDR3 DNA: TGCGCCAGCAGCCCCCGGACAGGGGATAATTCACCCCTCCACTTT; CDR3 protein: CASSPRTGDNSPLHF
J gene: TRBJ2-4; CDR3 length: 15; V gene: TRBV6-4; clone size: NA; D gene: TRBD1; CDR3 DNA: TGTGCCAGCAGCGCCGACTCCGGGACAGGTGGAATTCAGTACTTC; CDR3 protein: CASSADSGTGGIQYF
J gene: TRBJ2-1; CDR3 length: 14; V gene: TRBV4-3; clone size: NA; D gene: NA; CDR3 DNA: TGCGCCAGCAGCCAAGCAGGTCGACTTGATGAGCAGTTCTTC; CDR3 protein: CASSQAGRLDEQFF
J gene: TRBJ2-7; CDR3 length: 13; V gene: TRBV20-1; clone size: few; D gene: NA; CDR3 DNA: TGCAGTGCTAGCCGTTCGCGCTCCTACGAGCAGTACTTC; CDR3 protein: CSASRSRSYEQYF
J gene: TRBJ2-3; CDR3 length: 16; V gene: TRBV27; clone size: few; D gene: TRBD1; CDR3 DNA: TGTGCCAGCAGTTTTCTCACGACAGGGAACACAGATACGCAGTATTTT; CDR3 protein: CASSFLTTGNTDTQYF
J gene: TRBJ2-1; CDR3 length: 15; V gene: TRBV6-2/TRBV6-3; clone size: NA; D gene: NA; CDR3 DNA: TGTGCCAGCAGGAACTTGGACTCGCTCCACAATGAGCAGTTCTTC; CDR3 protein: CASRNLDSLHNEQFF
J gene: TRBJ2-7; CDR3 length: 13; V gene: TRBV7-6; clone size: NA; D gene: NA; CDR3 DNA: TGTGCCAGCAGCTTAGCGGTTAAGTACGAGCAGTACTTC; CDR3 protein: CASSLAVKYEQYF
J gene: TRBJ1-5; CDR3 length: 15; V gene: TRBV28; clone size: few; D gene: NA; CDR3 DNA: TGTGCCAGCAGTTTATCTAGAGCGGCGTATCAGCCCCAGCATTTT; CDR3 protein: CASSLSRAAYQPQHF
J gene: TRBJ2-1; CDR3 length: 18; V gene: TRBV10-3; clone size: NA; D gene: TRBD2; CDR3 DNA: TGTGCCATCAGTGAGTCGCCTCTAGCGGGTAGCTCCTACAATGAGCAGTTCTTC; CDR3 protein: CAISESPLAGSSYNEQFF
J gene: TRBJ1-1; CDR3 length: 13; V gene: TRBV30; clone size: NA; D gene: NA; CDR3 DNA: TGTGCCTGGAGTGTAGACAGTCGTACTGAAGCTTTCTTT; CDR3 protein: CAWSVDSRTEAFF
J gene: TRBJ1-3; CDR3 length: 16; V gene: TRBV7-8; clone size: NA; D gene: NA; CDR3 DNA: TGTGCCAGCAGCTTATTTCAGGGGTCCTCTAGAAACACCATATATTTT; CDR3 protein: CASSLFQGSSRNTIYF
J gene: TRBJ2-3; CDR3 length: 15; V gene: TRBV20-1; clone size: few; D gene: TRBD2; CDR3 DNA: TGCAGTGCCCATCGAGGCGGGGGGTCCACAGATACGCAGTATTTT; CDR3 protein: CSAHRGGGSTDTQYF
J gene: TRBJ2-1; CDR3 length: 16; V gene: TRBV27; clone size: NA; D gene: TRBD1; CDR3 DNA: TGTGCCAGCAGTCCCCACAGGGGGCAGGGGAACAATGAGCAGTTCTTC; CDR3 protein: CASSPHRGQGNNEQFF
J gene: TRBJ2-6; CDR3 length: 17; V gene: TRBV6-1; clone size: once; D gene: NA; CDR3 DNA: TGTGCCAGCAGTGCCCCTGTTCAGGGTACTGGGGCCAACGTCCTGACTTTC; CDR3 protein: CASSAPVQGTGANVLTF
J gene: TRBJ1-2; CDR3 length: 15; V gene: TRBV20-1; clone size: NA; D gene: NA; CDR3 DNA: TGCAGTGCTAGAGAGTTCGGGGGAGTTAACTATGGCTACACCTTC; CDR3 protein: CSAREFGGVNYGYTF
J gene: TRBJ2-5; CDR3 length: 15; V gene: TRBV7-9; clone size: NA; D gene: NA; CDR3 DNA: TGTGCCAGCAGCTTGATAAGGAGAGGACAAGAGACCCAGTACTTC; CDR3 protein: CASSLIRRGQETQYF
J gene: TRBJ1-1; CDR3 length: 12; V gene: TRBV29-1; clone size: NA; D gene: TRBD1; CDR3 DNA: TGCAGCGTCCTTCACAGGGACAGAGAAGCTTTCTTT; CDR3 protein: CSVLHRDREAFF
J gene: TRBJ1-1; CDR3 length: 16; V gene: TRBV7-8; clone size: NA; D gene: NA; CDR3 DNA: TGTGCCAGCAGCCCGACTCATGGGACGGCGAACACTGAAGCTTTCTTT; CDR3 protein: CASSPTHGTANTEAFF